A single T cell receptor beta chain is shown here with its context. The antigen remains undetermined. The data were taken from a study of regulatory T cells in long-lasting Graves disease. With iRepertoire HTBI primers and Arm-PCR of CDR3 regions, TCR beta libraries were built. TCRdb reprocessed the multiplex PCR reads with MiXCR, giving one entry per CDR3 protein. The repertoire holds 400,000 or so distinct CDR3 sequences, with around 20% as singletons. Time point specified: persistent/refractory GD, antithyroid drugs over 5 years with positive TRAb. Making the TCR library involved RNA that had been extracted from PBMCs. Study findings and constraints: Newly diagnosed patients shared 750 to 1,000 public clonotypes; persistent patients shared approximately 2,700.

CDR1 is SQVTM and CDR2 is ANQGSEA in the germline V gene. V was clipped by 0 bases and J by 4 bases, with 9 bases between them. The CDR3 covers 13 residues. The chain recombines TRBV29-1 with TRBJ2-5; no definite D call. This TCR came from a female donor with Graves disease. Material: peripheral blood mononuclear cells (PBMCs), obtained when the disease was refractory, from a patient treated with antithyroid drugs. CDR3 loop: CSVEDLWGETQYF. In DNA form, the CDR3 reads TGCAGCGTTGAAGATCTTTGGGGAGAGACCCAGTACTTC.